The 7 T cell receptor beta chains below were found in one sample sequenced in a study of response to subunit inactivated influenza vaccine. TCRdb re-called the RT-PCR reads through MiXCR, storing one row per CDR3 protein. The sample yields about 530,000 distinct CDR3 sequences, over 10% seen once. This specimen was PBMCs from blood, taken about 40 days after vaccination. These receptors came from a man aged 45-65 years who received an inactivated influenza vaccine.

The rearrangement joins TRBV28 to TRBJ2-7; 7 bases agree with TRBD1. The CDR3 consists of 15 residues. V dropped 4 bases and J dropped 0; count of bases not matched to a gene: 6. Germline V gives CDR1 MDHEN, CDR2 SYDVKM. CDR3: CASSSPGTVSYEQYF. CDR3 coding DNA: TGTGCCAGCAGTTCCCCCGGGACAGTCTCCTACGAGCAGTACTTC.

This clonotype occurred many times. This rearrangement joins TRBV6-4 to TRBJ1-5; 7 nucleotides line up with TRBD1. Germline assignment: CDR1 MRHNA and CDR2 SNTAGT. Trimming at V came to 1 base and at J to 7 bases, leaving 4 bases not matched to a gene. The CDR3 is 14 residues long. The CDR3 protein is CASSDWDRKQPQHF. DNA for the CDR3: TGTGCCAGCAGTGACTGGGACAGAAAGCAGCCCCAGCATTTT.

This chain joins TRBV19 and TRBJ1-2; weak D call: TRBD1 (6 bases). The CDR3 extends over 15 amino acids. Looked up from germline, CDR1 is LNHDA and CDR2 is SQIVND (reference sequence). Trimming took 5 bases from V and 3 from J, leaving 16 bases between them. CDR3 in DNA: TGTGCCAGTAGTCCCTCCAGGGGTAACGACTATGGCTACACCTTC. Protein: CASSPSRGNDYGYTF.

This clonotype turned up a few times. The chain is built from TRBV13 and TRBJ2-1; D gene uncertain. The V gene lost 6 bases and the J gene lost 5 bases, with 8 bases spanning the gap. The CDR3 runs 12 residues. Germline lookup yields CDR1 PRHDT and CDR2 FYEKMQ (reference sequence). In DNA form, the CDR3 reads TGTGCCAGCAGTCGGGCTGACAATGAGCAGTTCTTC. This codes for CASSRADNEQFF.

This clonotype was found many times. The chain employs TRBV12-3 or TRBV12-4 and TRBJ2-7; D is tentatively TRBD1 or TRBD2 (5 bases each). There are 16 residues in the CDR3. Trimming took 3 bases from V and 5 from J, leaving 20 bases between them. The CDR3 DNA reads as TGTGCCAGCAGTTTTCTACCGGGGCAGGGTAAGGACGAGCAGTACTTC. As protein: CASSFLPGQGKDEQYF.

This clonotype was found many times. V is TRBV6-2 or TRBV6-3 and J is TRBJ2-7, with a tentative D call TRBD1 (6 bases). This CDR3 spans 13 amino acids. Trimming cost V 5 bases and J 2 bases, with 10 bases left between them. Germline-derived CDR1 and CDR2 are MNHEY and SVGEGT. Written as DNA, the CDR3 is TGTGCCAGCAGTCCGGGACATACCTACGAGCAGTACTTC. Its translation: CASSPGHTYEQYF.

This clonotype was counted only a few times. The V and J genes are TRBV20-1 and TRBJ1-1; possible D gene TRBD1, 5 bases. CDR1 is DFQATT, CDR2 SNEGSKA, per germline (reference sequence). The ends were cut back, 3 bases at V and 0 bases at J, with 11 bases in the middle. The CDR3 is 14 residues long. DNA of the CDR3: TGCAGTGCTAGGGGGGGAGCGATGAACACTGAAGCTTTCTTT. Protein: CSARGGAMNTEAFF.